Listed here are 20 T cell receptor beta chains from one sample, sequenced in a study of PD-L1 blockade in urothelial cancer. Time point meaning: pretreatment peripheral blood. Here immunoSEQ multiplex PCR was the method, and the copy in TCRdb shows in-frame clones only, minus some. Of about 95,000 clones detected, 80% to 90% appear once; the ten largest clones hold 2% to 2.5%. The material was PBMCs, obtained around atezolizumab (anti-PD-L1) treatment. These receptors were obtained from a man aged 55 to 70 with urothelial cancer.

The rearrangement joins TRBV28 to TRBJ1-1; tentatively, D is TRBD1 (5 bases). Germline-derived CDR1 and CDR2 are MDHEN and SYDVKM. The CDR3 loop spans 17 amino acids. V dropped 3 bases and J dropped 1 base, with 18 bases sitting between them. The CDR3 coding sequence is TGTGCCAGCAGTTTCTCTTGGACAAGCGAAGAGAACACTGAAGCTTTCTTT. It encodes CASSFSWTSEENTEAFF.

The gene calls are TRBV4-1 and TRBJ2-5; D is possibly TRBD2 (6 bases). This CDR3 contains 14 residues. V shed 4 bases and J shed 3 bases, with 12 bases lying between them. Germline loops: CDR1 MGHRA, CDR2 YSYEKL. The CDR3 DNA sequence: TGCGCCAGCAGCCCGGCCGGGAGAAAAGAGACCCAGTACTTC. It yields the protein CASSPAGRKETQYF.

The V call is TRBV7-3, the J call TRBJ2-3; the D gene is possibly TRBD1 (6 bases). Trimming pared 5 bases from V and 0 bases from J, leaving 12 bases between. The CDR3 is 15 residues long. Germline assignment: CDR1 SGHTA and CDR2 FQGTGA. CDR3 DNA sequence: TGTGCCAGCAGCCCGGACAGAACTAGCACAGATACGCAGTATTTT. Residues: CASSPDRTSTDTQYF.

This clone was seen just once. A junction end diverges from the germline sequence, so it may reflect a read error. V gene TRBV7-9 combines with J gene TRBJ1-3, with a possible D match to TRBD1 (6 bases). Germline CDR1 reads SEHNR; CDR2 reads FQNEAQ (reference sequence). The CDR3 loop spans 15 amino acids. CDR3 residues: CASDRGAIYGSTIYF. The CDR3 coding sequence is TGTGCCAGCGATCGGGGGGCGATATATGGAAGCACCATATATTTT.

The chain joins TRBV7-9 to TRBJ1-1; TRBD1 matches at 7 bases. V lost 6 bases to trimming and J lost 2 bases; unmatched junction nucleotides: 9. This CDR3 is 15 amino acids long. From germline, CDR1 is SEHNR and CDR2 FQNEAQ (reference sequence). The CDR3 DNA reads TGTGCCAGCAGGGATTATGACAGGGTAAACACTGAAGCTTTCTTT. This codes for CASRDYDRVNTEAFF. The entire variable domain, with the rest obtained from reference TRBV7-9 and TRBJ1-1, is as follows: DTGVSQNPRHKITKRGQNVTFRCDPISEHNRLYWYRQTLGQGPEFLTYFQNEAQLEKSRLLSDRFSAERPKGSFSTLEIQRTEQGDSAMYLCASRDYDRVNTEAFFGQGTRLTVV.

In regard to this clone: Other DNA sequences in this sample translate to the same CDR3. The chain carries TRBV7-2 and TRBJ2-7, with TRBD1 as a possible D gene (5 bases). The V gene's germline CDR1 is SGHTA and CDR2 FQGNSA. CDR3 size: 14 residues. V lost 5 bases, J lost 2 bases, and 13 bases lay in between. CDR3 coding DNA: TGTGCCAGCAGCCCCCGGCAGGGTCCCTACGAGCAGTACTTC. The encoded protein is CASSPRQGPYEQYF.

The V call is TRBV6-5, the J call TRBJ1-2; 7 bases are a match to TRBD1. J gave up 4 bases and V 10 bases, and 6 bases lay outside the gene matches. The CDR3 loop spans 12 amino acids. CDR1 is MNHEY, CDR2 SVGAGI, per germline. The CDR3 nucleotides are TGTGCCACCCAGGGACAGACCTATGGCTACACCTTC. It translates to CATQGQTYGYTF.

V gene TRBV5-4 combines with J gene TRBJ1-3; D is uncertain. This CDR3 contains 14 residues. V lost 2 bases and J 0 bases, leaving 6 bases between the germline ends. Germline CDR1 reads SGHNT; CDR2 reads YYREEE (reference sequence). The CDR3 nucleotides read TGTGCCAGCAGCTTTAGAAGCTCTGGAAACACCATATATTTT. This gives the protein CASSFRSSGNTIYF.

The chain recombines TRBV4-2 with TRBJ2-1, with TRBD1 as a possible D gene (6 bases). V lost 0 bases to trimming and J lost 3 bases, with 12 bases between them. This CDR3 is built from 16 residues. Germline lookup yields CDR1 LGHNA and CDR2 YNFKEQ. This CDR3 reads CASSQDLQGDYNEQFF. CDR3 coding DNA: TGTGCCAGCAGCCAAGATCTACAGGGAGACTACAATGAGCAGTTCTTC.

This chain uses TRBV7-2 with TRBJ2-2; D is unresolved. Trimming left V 1 base short and J 2 bases short, with 8 bases between. The CDR3 covers 15 residues. Germline V gives CDR1 SGHTA, CDR2 FQGNSA. The CDR3 reads CASSLVRLNTGELFF. The CDR3 DNA is TGTGCCAGCAGCTTAGTGAGACTCAACACCGGGGAGCTGTTTTTT.

J is TRBJ2-3 and V is TRBV5-6, with 9 nucleotides matching TRBD2. Trimming took 0 bases from V and 2 from J; bases not matched to a gene: 4. The CDR3 consists of 16 residues. Germline V CDR1 and CDR2: SGHDT, YYEEEE. Here the CDR3 DNA reads TGTGCCAGCAGCTTGGCGGGACTAGCTCCCACAGATACGCAGTATTTT. This translates into CASSLAGLAPTDTQYF.

V gene TRBV5-1 combines with J gene TRBJ2-3; weak D call: TRBD1 (6 bases). Germline V lookup: CDR1 SGHRS, CDR2 YFSETQ. V dropped 4 bases and J dropped 4 bases, with 22 bases sitting between them. The CDR3 covers 17 residues. CDR3 nucleotide sequence: TGCGCCAGCAGCACAATTCGGGCAGGGGATAGATCAGATACGCAGTATTTT. Protein sequence: CASSTIRAGDRSDTQYF. The full variable domain, its missing parts supplied by reference TRBV5-1 and TRBJ2-3, is KAGVTQTPRYLIKTRGQQVTLSCSPISGHRSVSWYQQTPGQGLQFLFEYFSETQRNKGNFPGRFSGRQFSNSRSEMNVSTLELGDSALYLCASSTIRAGDRSDTQYFGPGTRLTVL.

V and J are TRBV10-2 and TRBJ2-5; 7 bases map to TRBD1. This CDR3 contains 13 residues. In germline, CDR1 is WSHSY, CDR2 SAAADI. The V gene end was trimmed by 6 bases and the J gene end by 5 bases; junction bases not matched to a gene: 6. This CDR3 is CASSLRGGETQYF. The CDR3 region has the DNA TGCGCCAGCAGCCTTCGAGGGGGCGAGACCCAGTACTTC.

The chain combines TRBV15 with TRBJ2-3, with 8 bases aligning to TRBD2. The germline V gene encodes CDR1 LNHNV and CDR2 YYDKDF (reference sequence). J gave up 1 base and V 0 bases, and 3 bases lay outside the gene matches. The CDR3 has 16 amino acids. DNA for the CDR3: TGTGCCACCAGCAGAGATCCAGCGGGGGGCACAGATACGCAGTATTTT. The encoded protein is CATSRDPAGGTDTQYF.

This CDR3 is CSVEDRGGGGASSTDTQYF. The CDR3 bases are TGCAGCGTTGAAGATCGGGGCGGCGGGGGGGCCTCTAGCACAGATACGCAGTATTTT. The V call is TRBV29-1, the J call TRBJ2-3, with TRBD2 matching 9 bases. Germline-derived CDR1 and CDR2 are SQVTM and ANQGSEA. Trimming removed 0 bases from V and 0 bases from J; junction bases left unmatched: 13. CDR3 length equals 19 residues.

The chain joins TRBV27 to TRBJ2-7; D unresolved. The CDR3 contains 13 residues. CDR1 is MNHEY, CDR2 SMNVEV, per germline (reference sequence). V lost 2 bases, J lost 10 bases, and 15 bases lay in between. CDR3 loop: CASSLTDKLNQYF. For the CDR3, the DNA is TGTGCCAGCAGTTTAACCGACAAACTGAATCAGTACTTC.

The rearrangement uses TRBV29-1 and TRBJ2-3, with 9 nucleotides matching TRBD2. CDR1 is SQVTM, CDR2 ANQGSEA, per germline. The CDR3 consists of 17 residues. Losses at the gene ends were 6 bases for V and 5 bases for J; bases not matched to a gene: 18. CDR3 region: CSVVLAGSLTLGDTQYF. In DNA, the CDR3 is TGCAGCGTCGTACTAGCGGGTAGCCTTACTCTTGGAGATACGCAGTATTTT.

The chain uses TRBV11-3 and TRBJ1-2, with D unresolved. Germline CDR1 is SGHNT and CDR2 is YENEEA. This CDR3 comprises 17 residues. Deletions cut 1 base from V and 8 bases from J, with 23 bases between. The CDR3 loop reads CASSLAGIHNLVAGYTF. The CDR3 DNA reads TGTGCCAGCAGCTTAGCCGGGATCCATAACCTTGTTGCCGGCTACACCTTC. Full variable domain (remainder filled in from reference TRBV11-3 and TRBJ1-2): EAGVVQSPRYKIIEKKQPVAFWCNPISGHNTLYWYLQNLGQGPELLIRYENEEAVDDSQLPKDRFSAERLKGVDSTLKIQPAELGDSAVYLCASSLAGIHNLVAGYTFGSGTRLTVV.

V and J are TRBV5-1 and TRBJ2-6, with D unresolved. V was shortened by 0 bases and J by 0 bases, with 10 bases between the two germline ends. This CDR3 is built from 17 residues. Germline CDR1 and CDR2: SGHRS and YFSETQ. The CDR3 loop reads CASSLEPVFSGANVLTF. In nucleotides, the CDR3 is TGCGCCAGCAGCTTGGAACCGGTGTTCTCTGGGGCCAACGTCCTGACTTTC. The whole variable domain, filled in from reference TRBV5-1 and TRBJ2-6, reads KAGVTQTPRYLIKTRGQQVTLSCSPISGHRSVSWYQQTPGQGLQFLFEYFSETQRNKGNFPGRFSGRQFSNSRSEMNVSTLELGDSALYLCASSLEPVFSGANVLTFGAGSRLTVL.

The chain recombines TRBV7-2 with TRBJ1-1; tentatively, D is TRBD1 (5 bases). Looked up from germline, CDR1 is SGHTA and CDR2 is FQGNSA. The CDR3 is made up of 17 amino acids. The ends were cut back, 1 base at V and 3 bases at J, with 18 bases in the middle. The CDR3 region has the DNA TGTGCCAGCAGCTTAGGCCCGGGTGCAGGGTTTGACACTGAAGCTTTCTTT. Amino acids: CASSLGPGAGFDTEAFF.